The 30 T cell receptor beta chains reported below all come from one sample, sequenced in a study of blood T cells in healthy people across ages. Through a sample-barcoded 5' primer and a J-beta primer mix, a second PCR was run for roughly 7 to 12 cycles. TCRdb redid the calling of the 5' RACE reads with MiXCR, one entry per CDR3 protein. The sample yields 2 million or so distinct CDR3 sequences, less than 50% seen once. Input material: blood. These receptors came from a woman in her thirties or forties in good health.

There are a few counts of this clonotype. For the CDR3, the DNA is TGTGCCAGCAGCCAAGATGGTCTAGCGGGAACCACAGATACGCAGTATTTT. Amino acid sequence: CASSQDGLAGTTDTQYF. This chain uses TRBV4-2 with TRBJ2-3; 9 positions agree with TRBD2. With V trimmed by 0 bases and J by 2 bases, 6 bases remained unmatched. Germline V gene lookup returns CDR1 LGHNA and CDR2 YNFKEQ. This CDR3 is 17 amino acids long.

The chain uses TRBV4-1 and TRBJ2-5; 12 nucleotides line up with TRBD2. Germline loops: CDR1 MGHRA, CDR2 YSYEKL. V was clipped by 0 bases and J by 5 bases; unmatched bases: 7. CDR3 length: 17 amino acids. CDR3 bases: TGCGCCAGCAGCCAAGAAAGGGCTAGCGGGGGGGCGGAGACCCAGTACTTC. Translation: CASSQERASGGAETQYF.

This clonotype has more than one count but fewer than ten. The J gene is TRBJ2-3, the V gene TRBV20-1; 10 bases fit TRBD1. The length of the CDR3 is 16 residues. V lost 4 bases and J lost 1; bases outside the gene matches: 8. Germline V gene lookup returns CDR1 DFQATT and CDR2 SNEGSKA (reference sequence). The CDR3 loop is CSATRRQGAGTDTQYF. The CDR3 nucleotides read TGCAGTGCTACGAGGAGACAGGGGGCAGGCACAGATACGCAGTATTTT.

This clonotype was observed a handful of times. V usage is TRBV6-5 and J usage is TRBJ2-7; weak D call: TRBD1 (5 bases). The V gene's germline CDR1 is MNHEY and CDR2 SVGAGI. Trimming took off 0 bases at V and 3 bases at J, with 12 bases between the two ends. The length of the CDR3 is 15 residues. CDR3 sequence reads: CASSYSQGGNYEQYF. The DNA of the CDR3 is TGTGCCAGCAGTTACTCGCAGGGTGGGAACTACGAGCAGTACTTC.

The rearrangement uses TRBV27 and TRBJ2-1; D is tentatively TRBD1 or TRBD2 (5 bases each). Germline V gene data show CDR1 as MNHEY and CDR2 as SMNVEV (reference sequence). This CDR3 comprises 13 residues. Trimming removed 7 bases at V and 4 bases at J, with 11 bases between. The CDR3 reads CASNRWGYNEQFF. The CDR3 DNA reads TGTGCCAGCAACCGGTGGGGGTACAATGAGCAGTTCTTC.

The chain combines TRBV2 with TRBJ2-3; D remains ambiguous. From germline, CDR1 is SNHLY and CDR2 FYNNEI. The V and J ends lost 2 bases and 4 bases respectively, with 10 bases between them. The CDR3 contains 14 residues. CDR3 sequence (DNA): TGTGCCAGCAGTGAATTTCTAGGCTCAGATACGCAGTATTTT. Translating gives CASSEFLGSDTQYF.

This clonotype was seen only a few times. The chain carries TRBV20-1 and TRBJ2-3; 8 nucleotides line up with TRBD1. Germline loops: CDR1 DFQATT, CDR2 SNEGSKA (reference sequence). V dropped 5 bases and J dropped 6; count of bases not matched to a gene: 7. This CDR3 is 13 amino acids long. CDR3 bases: TGCAGTGCTCGGACAGGGCCCCATGATACGCAGTATTTT. As protein: CSARTGPHDTQYF.

V and J are TRBV24-1 and TRBJ2-5; D is possibly TRBD2 (6 bases). Trimming took 10 bases from V and 3 from J, leaving 14 bases between them. The CDR3 is made up of 13 amino acids. The V gene's germline CDR1 is KGHDR and CDR2 SFDVKD. DNA for the CDR3: TGTGCCACTACCACACCGGGAGAAGAGACCCAGTACTTC. The encoded protein is CATTTPGEETQYF.

This clonotype was seen more than once but under ten times. The chain recombines TRBV29-1 with TRBJ2-1; D is uncertain. The ends were cut back, 7 bases at V and 4 bases at J, with 11 bases in the middle. The germline V gene has CDR1 SQVTM and CDR2 ANQGSEA. CDR3 length: 12 amino acids. CDR3: CSATSLYNEQFF. The CDR3, as DNA: TGCAGCGCCACCTCCCTTTACAATGAGCAGTTCTTC.

The chain uses TRBV5-1 and TRBJ2-5, with D perhaps TRBD1 (5 bases). The V gene lost 3 bases and the J gene lost 4 bases, with 13 bases spanning the gap. Germline-derived CDR1 and CDR2 are SGHRS and YFSETQ. The CDR3 has 14 amino acids. The CDR3 DNA reads as TGCGCCAGCAGCTGGACACCTACACGAGAGACCCAGTACTTC. Amino acids: CASSWTPTRETQYF.

The chain combines TRBV7-9 with TRBJ1-2; D gene uncertain. The germline CDR1 and CDR2 sequences are SEHNR and FQNEAQ (reference sequence). The CDR3 runs to 14 residues. Trimming stripped 5 bases from V and 4 bases from J, with 14 bases between. The CDR3 loop is CASSPPGVPYGYTF. The CDR3 DNA follows: TGTGCCAGCAGCCCCCCCGGGGTACCCTATGGCTACACCTTC. Full variable domain (remainder filled in from reference TRBV7-9 and TRBJ1-2): DTGVSQNPRHKITKRGQNVTFRCDPISEHNRLYWYRQTLGQGPEFLTYFQNEAQLEKSRLLSDRFSAERPKGSFSTLEIQRTEQGDSAMYLCASSPPGVPYGYTFGSGTRLTVV.

The CDR3 protein is CASSFRPPRGMRETQYF. The CDR3 coding sequence is TGTGCCAGCAGCTTCCGCCCGCCCCGAGGAATGAGAGAGACCCAGTACTTC. The chain couples TRBV7-9 to TRBJ2-5; D is unresolved. The V and J ends lost 3 bases and 4 bases respectively, with 21 bases between them. Germline CDR1 reads SEHNR; CDR2 reads FQNEAQ (reference sequence). This CDR3 contains 17 residues.

The chain couples TRBV10-3 to TRBJ2-5; D may be TRBD1 (5 bases). The end of the DNA fits TRBJ2-1 better, so the J call may be wrong. The length of the CDR3 is 12 residues. Germline loops: CDR1 ENHRY, CDR2 SYGVKD. The CDR3 DNA follows: TGTGCCATCCAGGGTTACCAAGAGACCCAGTTCTTC. It specifies CAIQGYQETQFF.

The sample holds one count of this clonotype. This rearrangement joins TRBV4-2 to TRBJ1-5, with D hard to call. Trimming left V 1 base short and J 7 bases short, with 17 bases between. Germline CDR1 and CDR2: LGHNA and YNFKEQ. The CDR3 covers 16 residues. CDR3 loop: CASSQVGRGLVQPQHF. CDR3 DNA sequence: TGTGCCAGCAGCCAAGTGGGCCGGGGTTTAGTCCAGCCCCAGCATTTT.

This clonotype was counted at least ten times. The J gene is TRBJ2-7, the V gene TRBV6-2 or TRBV6-3, with D perhaps matching TRBD2 (6 bases). Trimming removed 2 bases at V and 3 bases at J, with 17 bases between. CDR1 and CDR2 (germline): MNHEY, SVGEGT. The CDR3 runs 16 residues. The CDR3 sequence is CASSYTQLAAVYEQYF. The CDR3 DNA reads as TGTGCCAGCAGTTACACCCAACTAGCTGCGGTCTACGAGCAGTACTTC.

A few counts support this clonotype. The chain uses TRBV28 and TRBJ2-5; D not certain. V was pared by 3 bases and J by 5 bases, with 16 bases between. Germline loops: CDR1 MDHEN, CDR2 SYDVKM. This CDR3 region has 15 residues. The CDR3, as DNA: TGTGCCAGCAGTTTCGGCCAGGCCCTGGGGGAGACCCAGTACTTC. This gives the protein CASSFGQALGETQYF.

This clonotype was seen a handful of times. The chain couples TRBV20-1 to TRBJ2-5; 9 nucleotides align to TRBD1. TRBJ2-7 explains the end of the DNA better; the J call may be wrong. CDR1 and CDR2 (germline): DFQATT, SNEGSKA (reference sequence). There are 13 residues in the CDR3. CDR3 sequence: CSALGQGEHEQYF. The DNA for the CDR3 is TGCAGTGCCTTGGGACAGGGTGAACACGAGCAGTACTTC.

V usage is TRBV20-1 and J usage is TRBJ2-5, with no clear D. V lost 4 bases to trimming and J lost 1 base, with 10 bases between them. CDR1 and CDR2 (germline): DFQATT, SNEGSKA (reference sequence). The CDR3 loop spans 13 amino acids. The CDR3 loop is CSAKTRVQETQYF. The CDR3 DNA reads as TGCAGTGCTAAAACACGAGTCCAAGAGACCCAGTACTTC.

This clonotype occurred a few times. The chain carries TRBV7-2 and TRBJ2-7; D possibly uses TRBD1 or TRBD2 (5 bases each). The V gene's germline CDR1 is SGHTA and CDR2 FQGNSA. This CDR3 region has 15 residues. Trimming took 1 base from V and 5 from J, leaving 15 bases between them. The DNA of the CDR3 is TGTGCCAGCAGCTTAGATGGGACGTTAGGCCACGAGCAGTACTTC. It specifies CASSLDGTLGHEQYF. Based on the CDR3 plus reference TRBV7-2 and TRBJ2-7, the full variable domain is GAGVSQSPSNKVTEKGKDVELRCDPISGHTALYWYRQSLGQGLEFLIYFQGNSAPDKSGLPSDRFSAERTGGSVSTLTIQRTQQEDSAVYLCASSLDGTLGHEQYFGPGTRLTVT.

The table lists this clonotype with a few counts. The V gene is TRBV29-1, the J gene TRBJ1-1, with a tentative D call TRBD1 (5 bases). The germline V gene has CDR1 SQVTM and CDR2 ANQGSEA. V shed 1 base and J shed 4 bases, with 10 bases lying between them. The CDR3 runs to 13 residues. CDR3 DNA sequence: TGCAGCGTTGAAGTGGGGCGTTTCACTGAAGCTTTCTTT. Its translation: CSVEVGRFTEAFF. The complete variable domain, with remaining parts taken from reference TRBV29-1 and TRBJ1-1, reads SAVISQKPSRDICQRGTSLTIQCQVDSQVTMMFWYRQQPGQSLTLIATANQGSEATYESGFVIDKFPISRPNLTFSTLTVSNMSPEDSSIYLCSVEVGRFTEAFFGQGTRLTVV.

J is TRBJ1-2 and V is TRBV29-1, with 9 bases matching TRBD1. In germline, CDR1 is SQVTM, CDR2 ANQGSEA. The CDR3 consists of 12 residues. Unmatched junction bases numbered 4, after V lost 3 bases and J lost 8 bases. The CDR3 spells CSVDYGQGGYTF. The CDR3 DNA is TGCAGCGTTGATTATGGACAGGGGGGCTACACCTTC.

This clonotype was seen more than once but under ten times. This sequence joins TRBV7-8 and TRBJ2-1, with D possibly being TRBD2 (6 bases). The germline V and J ends were trimmed by 7 bases and 3 bases, with 19 bases remaining between them. The CDR3 has 16 amino acids. Germline V gene data show CDR1 as SGHVS and CDR2 as FQNEAQ. CDR3 sequence reads: CASTREPGLDYNEQFF. The CDR3 nucleotides are TGTGCCAGCACACGGGAACCGGGACTCGACTACAATGAGCAGTTCTTC.

The chain has TRBV20-1 and TRBJ1-5; maybe TRBD1 (5 bases). V shed 2 bases and J shed 3 bases, with 17 bases lying between them. The CDR3 runs 16 residues. The germline V gene has CDR1 DFQATT and CDR2 SNEGSKA (reference sequence). For the CDR3, the DNA is TGCAGTGCTAGACCCAGGGTGTCGATTTTCAATCAGCCCCAGCATTTT. It yields the protein CSARPRVSIFNQPQHF.

The chain has TRBV29-1 and TRBJ2-1, with 9 bases lining up with TRBD2. The CDR3 is 13 amino acids. After removal of 5 bases from V and 6 bases from J, the junction contained 5 bases not matched to a gene. The germline gives CDR1 SQVTM, CDR2 ANQGSEA. The CDR3 sequence is CSVSGTSFNEQFF. The CDR3 DNA reads TGCAGCGTTTCCGGGACTAGCTTCAATGAGCAGTTCTTC.

This clonotype was seen more than once but under ten times. The chain joins TRBV10-1 to TRBJ2-7; D might be TRBD2 (6 bases). Germline values: CDR1 WNHNN, CDR2 SYGVQD (reference sequence). The V gene lost 0 bases and the J gene lost 5 bases, with 14 bases spanning the gap. This CDR3 comprises 15 residues. The CDR3 here is CASSESRGPSHEQYF. For the CDR3, the DNA is TGCGCCAGCAGTGAGTCGCGGGGTCCTTCCCACGAGCAGTACTTC.

The chain carries TRBV7-9 and TRBJ2-1; 8 bases map to TRBD2. Germline V lookup: CDR1 SEHNR, CDR2 FQNEAQ (reference sequence). The CDR3 spans 15 residues. J gave up 9 bases and V 5 bases, and 12 bases lay outside the gene matches. This chain's CDR3 is CASSPTGLVVGEQFF. The CDR3 DNA is TGTGCCAGCAGCCCAACGGGACTAGTGGTCGGTGAGCAGTTCTTC.

This clonotype was recorded a few times. This sequence joins TRBV29-1 and TRBJ1-1; tentative D call: TRBD1 (6 bases). V shed 3 bases and J shed 6 bases, with 8 bases lying between them. Per germline, CDR1 SQVTM and CDR2 ANQGSEA. This CDR3 is 11 amino acids long. This chain's CDR3 is CSVDKGAEAFF. In nucleotides, the CDR3 is TGCAGCGTTGATAAGGGGGCTGAAGCTTTCTTT.

This clonotype appeared a single time. The chain is built from TRBV7-2 and TRBJ2-1; D is uncertain. The CDR3 has 15 amino acids. Germline CDR1 SGHTA, CDR2 FQGNSA. V gave up 4 bases and J gave up 8 bases, with 18 bases separating them. For the CDR3, the DNA is TGTGCCAGCAGCTCAACCGGGCCCCCTGGCGATGAGCAGTTCTTC. Its translation is CASSSTGPPGDEQFF.

The chain links TRBV13 to TRBJ2-3; D gene ambiguous. V was trimmed by 7 bases and J by 4 bases, leaving 18 bases between them. Germline loops: CDR1 PRHDT, CDR2 FYEKMQ (reference sequence). The CDR3 sequence is 15 residues long. CDR3 bases: TGTGCCAGCACCCACCGGTACGGACGGGCAGATACGCAGTATTTT. Translating gives CASTHRYGRADTQYF.

This clonotype was seen only a few times. CDR3 in DNA: TGTGCCAGCTCGTCGACAGGGGTAAAGACCCAGTACTTC. It encodes CASSSTGVKTQYF. V and J are TRBV18 and TRBJ2-4, with 8 bases matching TRBD1. The assigned J gene may be wrong: the sequence end matches TRBJ2-5 better. In germline, CDR1 is KGHSH, CDR2 LQKENI. This CDR3 is built from 13 residues.